This T cell receptor beta chain stems from a study of identical twins. There were only healthy Caucasians among the donors. TCRdb re-derived calls from the 5' RACE reads in MiXCR, one entry per CDR3 protein. In the table there are 600,000 to 700,000 distinct CDR3 sequences, around 21% of which are singletons. The CDR3 runs to 14 residues. The junction had 8 bases not matched to a gene; V was cut back by 3 bases and J by 11 bases. CDR1 SGDLS and CDR2 YYNGEE come from the germline V gene. This clonotype turned up a few times. These data were also reused for a study on T cells expressing NK-cell markers. That work contributes: The TCR beta repertoires originated in sorted CD3+CD56+NKG2C+, CD3+CD56+NKG2C- and CD3+CD56-NKG2C+ T cells. Dominant NKG2C+ clonotypes made up 1.0-7.0% of CD8+ T cells in roughly 6 donors. HCMV specificity was not established for the expanded NKG2C+ T cell clones.

Sequencing was done on a sample of PBMCs. The chain is built from TRBV9 and TRBJ1-6; TRBD1 aligns across 7 bases. The receptor was derived from a woman aged 18-30 years in good health. The CDR3: CASSAGTASTPLHF. CDR3 sequence (DNA): TGTGCCAGCAGCGCCGGGACAGCTAGTACACCCCTCCACTTT.